These 4 T cell receptor beta chains share one sample of origin, sequenced in a study of T cell repertoires in cytomegalovirus infection. No antigen has been identified for these receptors. Via MiXCR, TCRdb re-called the reads, giving one row per CDR3 protein. The profile shows roughly 340,000 distinct CDR3 sequences, approximately 32% of them singletons. Source: cultured PBMCs, taken from culture after CMV antigen stimulation. The receptors derive from a human donor in good health (CMV status not recorded). Some clones in this sample may be carry-over from other donors' samples.

The chain joins TRBV27 to TRBJ2-2; 9 bases line up with TRBD1. The CDR3 has 19 amino acids. Germline CDR1 and CDR2: MNHEY and SMNVEV (reference sequence). Unmatched junction bases numbered 16, after V lost 6 bases and J lost 2 bases. This CDR3 is CASRDRGAEWALNTGELFF. In DNA, the CDR3 is TGTGCCAGCAGGGACAGGGGCGCCGAATGGGCATTAAACACCGGGGAGCTGTTTTTT.

The V and J genes are TRBV6-6 and TRBJ1-2; TRBD1 might be the D (5 bases). The CDR3 is 13 residues long. V was shortened by 6 bases and J by 6 bases, with 14 bases between the two germline ends. Germline V gene sequence: CDR1 MNHNY, CDR2 SVGAGI (reference sequence). The CDR3 is CASRLQGGDGYTF. The CDR3 DNA is TGTGCCAGCAGACTTCAGGGAGGGGATGGCTACACCTTC.

This clonotype was observed many times. CDR3 region: CATTGNSDTGELFF. The DNA of the CDR3 is TGTGCCACCACTGGGAATAGCGACACCGGGGAGCTGTTTTTT. The chain employs TRBV28 and TRBJ2-2; the D gene is possibly TRBD2 (5 bases). Looked up from germline, CDR1 is MDHEN and CDR2 is SYDVKM. Trimming left V 10 bases short and J 3 bases short, with 15 bases between. CDR3 length: 14 amino acids.

The V and J genes are TRBV12-5 and TRBJ2-4, with a weak D call TRBD2 (6 bases). The CDR3 spans 16 residues. V was shortened by 5 bases and J by 0 bases, with 14 bases between the two germline ends. Germline CDR1 is LGHNT and CDR2 is FRNRAP. CDR3 nucleotides: TGTGCTAGTGGTCCAGGGACTCCCCCAGCCAAAAACATTCAGTACTTC. Translating gives CASGPGTPPAKNIQYF.